This T cell receptor beta chain was profiled in a study of T cell repertoires in cytomegalovirus infection. Broader study findings: Summed frequency of shared TCR beta families picked out CMV carriers who also had the relevant HLA. Across the ex vivo response, the dominant clonotypes were HLA-C-restricted CMV-specific TCR beta clonotypes.

One entry per CDR3 protein, called by TCRdb with MiXCR from the reads. The data contain under 850,000 distinct CDR3 sequences, 35% to 45% of them singletons. As concerns this clonotype: Antigen: not known.

Germline trimming cut 2 bases from V and 0 bases from J; bases unmatched to any gene: 6. Looked up from germline, CDR1 is MDHEN and CDR2 is SYDVKM. The CDR3 sequence is 16 residues long. The source of this sequence is a human donor in good health (CMV status not recorded). Some clones in this sample may be carry-over from other donors' samples. Sequencing used PBMCs. The chain joins TRBV28 to TRBJ2-7; 8 bases match TRBD1. The CDR3 bases are TGTGCCAGCAGTTTAAGTACAGGGGGGATCTCCTACGAGCAGTACTTC. Its translation: CASSLSTGGISYEQYF.